Sequencing of this T cell receptor beta chain was carried out in a study of PD-L1 blockade in urothelial cancer (dated by TCRdb to the late 2010s). As for the study more broadly: Every patient began therapy around 2014 and was given atezolizumab 1,200 mg intravenously every 3 weeks. About 85% of the 29 patients were males with bladder-origin urothelial cancer, and 18 of 29 reported a prior smoking history. Patients had an ECOG performance status of 0 or 1 and had received between 0 and 3 prior chemotherapy regimens. Blood samples were analyzed at two time points: 3 weeks after treatment start (second dose) and 6 weeks after treatment start. Blood samples yielded a median of approximately 150,000 T cells and tens of thousands of unique TCRs, with median clonality 0.080. Somatic, immune and clinical correlates of response to PD-L1 blockade with atezolizumab in urothelial cancer were the focus of an exploratory multi-omic analysis. Pretreatment tumor samples and matched peripheral blood, collected serially before and after atezolizumab treatment, underwent TCR sequencing. Durable clinical benefit was defined as a progression-free survival longer than 6 months, and TCR features were additionally tested against progression-free survival and overall survival. In the same patients, whole exome sequencing and RNA sequencing of pretreatment tumors were performed in addition to TCR sequencing. Durable clinical benefit was achieved by nine patients and was not achieved by 20 patients. Pretreatment blood TCR-seq was available for about 27 patients, at least one posttreatment blood collection was obtained for 24 patients, and tumor TCR-seq was available for 24 patients.

What the research found in general, with its limitations: A pretreatment peripheral blood TCR clonality below the median was linked to improved progression-free and overall survival. At 3 weeks after the start of treatment, tumor-associated TCR clones in peripheral blood had expanded more in patients with durable benefit (n ≈ 22, p = 0.022). Because the sample size was small (n of about 29) and many of the analyses were exploratory, the results are meant to be hypothesis-generating.

The time point label on this specimen signifies: pretreatment peripheral blood. A total of 25 to 35 patients with locally advanced or metastatic urothelial carcinoma, treated at Memorial Sloan Kettering on a trial protocol, made up the cohort. Peripheral blood mononuclear cells were collected pretreatment and during treatment, at between 1 and 8 total time points per patient. The Qiagen DNeasy Blood extraction kit was used to purify genomic DNA from total PBMCs and from tumor samples. Collected pretreatment and during treatment, PBMCs were isolated and stored as previously described. From V the trimming removes 5 bases and from J it removes 10 bases, while the gene matches leave 4 bases of the junction unaccounted for. The CDR3, from cysteine to phenylalanine, totals 11 residues. The read is trimmed to its CDR3 DNA, 33 bases read in frame from base 1. Taken from the germline V gene (reference sequence), the CDR1 and CDR2 loops are SEHNR and FQNEAQ.

A few counts support this clone. Its recognized antigen is unknown. No qualities accompany the bases; no much larger clone lies one base away. Synthetic TCR analog templates were spiked into each PCR to estimate absolute template abundance from read counts. TCRbeta CDR3 regions were amplified from genomic DNA with bias-controlled V and J gene primers using the immunoSEQ assay. Rearranged TCRbeta segments were sequenced at approximately 20X coverage. Per the authors' processing: Clustering was used to correct sequencing errors, and CDR3s were annotated against IMGT to assign V, D and J genes. Downstream analyses used only productive TCRbeta rearrangements, leaving out any out-of-frame or stop-codon sequences. Clonality was computed as one minus Shannon entropy normalized by the log of the number of unique productive sequences. Fisher's exact test with Benjamini-Hochberg correction, using a cutoff of adjusted p below 0.01, was how clones that differed between time points or between blood and tumor were identified. Here the immuneACCESS table is served through TCRdb, limited to in-frame sequences with V and J called. Missing clones are a known gap in these copies; in checked studies unresolved V genes cover under half, and the rest lacks a known reason. V and J calls plus clone size are reproduced from that table; the DNA served to infer D and trimming. The sample table lists around 79,000 clones, around four fifths of them with a count of one. Of the sample, approximately 7.1% falls within the top ten clones.

Sample: PBMCs, taken around atezolizumab (anti-PD-L1) treatment. The receptor comes from a man in his forties or fifties with urothelial cancer. The sequence joins TRBV7-9 to TRBJ1-1, and 7 junction bases match TRBD1. The sequenced DNA: TGTGCCAGCAGCCCGGACAGGAGAGCTTTCTTT. It specifies CASSPDRRAFF.